The sample holds a few counts of the clone carrying this TCR beta chain. TCRdb itself ran the RACE reads through MiXCR, one entry per CDR3 protein. Of tens of thousands of distinct CDR3 sequences detected, about 6.8% appear once; the ten largest clones hold 1.5% to 1.7%. This record belongs to a study of human T cells and chemical hapten exposure. Study at large: Each week of the approximately 24-week study, patients had diphenylcyclopropenone applied to the scalp.

Specified time point: patch test 1, 2 weeks after DPC sensitization. Stated treatment: therapeutic diphenylcyclopropenone sensitization with weekly scalp DPC. The CDR3 is 17 amino acids. V was shortened by 0 bases and J by 3 bases, with 16 bases between the two germline ends. The germline V gene has CDR1 MNHEY and CDR2 SMNVEV (reference sequence). This receptor was obtained from a woman in her 30s with alopecia areata. Some clones in this sample may be carry-over from other donors' samples. The input for sequencing was whole blood, taken in connection with sensitization to the hapten diphenylcyclopropenone (DPC). The chain is built from TRBV27 and TRBJ2-3, with D possibly TRBD1 on 6 matching bases. The CDR3 is CASSLSPGTPGTDTQYF. The CDR3 DNA reads as TGTGCCAGCAGTTTATCCCCCGGGACACCGGGGACAGATACGCAGTATTTT.